The next 32 T cell receptor beta chains were all read from a single sample in a study of T cells in Graves' hyperthyroidism and ophthalmopathy. It was RNA transcripts that yielded the amplified TCR beta CDR3 regions. The HTBI primer set drove a first-round RT-PCR of the TCR CDR3. TCRdb reprocessed the multiplex PCR reads with MiXCR, giving one entry per CDR3 protein. Of 400,000 to 550,000 distinct CDR3 sequences in the sample, about 24% are singletons; the top ten hold around 11%. Sequenced material: blood. These receptors were obtained from a woman aged 25-40 years with Graves' ophthalmopathy.

V usage is TRBV5-6 and J usage is TRBJ1-1; TRBD1 matches at 8 bases. V gave up 0 bases and J gave up 6 bases; unmatched junction bases: 4. The CDR3 length is 14 residues. CDR1 and CDR2 (germline): SGHDT, YYEEEE. This CDR3 is CASSLGQGLAEAFF. As DNA, the CDR3 is TGTGCCAGCAGCTTGGGACAGGGGCTGGCTGAAGCTTTCTTT. Complete variable domain (other parts from reference TRBV5-6 and TRBJ1-1): DAGVTQSPTHLIKTRGQQVTLRCSPKSGHDTVSWYQQALGQGPQFIFQYYEEEERQRGNFPDRFSGHQFPNYSSELNVNALLLGDSALYLCASSLGQGLAEAFFGQGTRLTVV.

At least ten counts were recorded for this clonotype. This rearrangement joins TRBV19 to TRBJ2-7, with D unclear. Trimming removed 3 bases from V and 6 bases from J, with 9 bases in between. This CDR3 has 12 residues. Germline V gene lookup returns CDR1 LNHDA and CDR2 SQIVND (reference sequence). This CDR3 reads CASSIGFGEQYF. The CDR3 DNA reads as TGTGCCAGTAGTATTGGCTTCGGCGAGCAGTACTTC.

This clonotype was seen at least ten times. The rearrangement joins TRBV27 to TRBJ1-5; D remains ambiguous. This CDR3 is built from 12 residues. The germline V and J ends were trimmed by 4 bases and 4 bases, with 5 bases remaining between them. In germline, CDR1 is MNHEY, CDR2 SMNVEV (reference sequence). This chain's CDR3 is CASSSRNQPQHF. Here the CDR3 DNA reads TGTGCCAGCAGTTCGAGGAATCAGCCCCAGCATTTT.

As concerns this clonotype: The junction departs from germline at one end; a sequencing error may be responsible. V is TRBV9 and J is TRBJ1-5, with D tentatively TRBD1 (6 bases). Germline CDR1 SGDLS, CDR2 YYNGEE. The CDR3 totals 15 residues. The CDR3 protein is CASSVGGLSNQPQQF. CDR3 bases: TGTGCCAGCAGCGTAGGGGGGCTTAGCAATCAGCCCCAGCAGTTT.

In this sample, this clonotype turned up a few times. The DNA for the CDR3 is TGTGCCAGCAGTCAACAAAGCGGGGGGAGGGTTACCCAGTACTTC. This translates into CASSQQSGGRVTQYF. The chain joins TRBV6-1 to TRBJ2-5; 9 positions agree with TRBD2. This CDR3 is built from 15 residues. Germline V lookup: CDR1 MNHNS, CDR2 SASEGT. Germline trimming cut 5 bases from V and 8 bases from J; bases unmatched to any gene: 12.

This clonotype has at least ten counts. The J gene is TRBJ1-5, the V gene TRBV25-1; D gene uncertain. The CDR3 sequence is 16 residues long. In germline, CDR1 is MGHDK, CDR2 SYGVNS. V lost 1 base, J lost 0 bases, and 10 bases lay in between. CDR3 bases: TGTGCCAGCAGTGAATCTCTCCACAATAGCAATCAGCCCCAGCATTTT. As protein: CASSESLHNSNQPQHF.

V usage is TRBV15 and J usage is TRBJ2-7, with a weak D call TRBD2 (6 bases). CDR1 and CDR2 from the germline V gene are LNHNV and YYDKDF (reference sequence). The CDR3 loop spans 14 amino acids. V lost 2 bases to trimming and J lost 2 bases, with 10 bases between them. In DNA, the CDR3 is TGTGCCACCAGCAGAAATAGCGGAACCTACGAGCAGTACTTC. Translated: CATSRNSGTYEQYF.

The rearrangement links TRBV7-9 to TRBJ2-7; no reliable D call. The CDR3 is 14 amino acids. V was cut by 5 bases and J by 2 bases, with 13 bases left in between. Germline V lookup: CDR1 SEHNR, CDR2 FQNEAQ (reference sequence). CDR3: CASSSRKGPYEQYF. Written as DNA, the CDR3 is TGTGCCAGCAGCAGCAGGAAGGGTCCCTACGAGCAGTACTTC.

This clonotype was seen many times. The chain combines TRBV12-3 or TRBV12-4 with TRBJ1-1, with D hard to call. V lost 3 bases, J lost 0 bases, and 17 bases lay in between. The CDR3 contains 17 residues. The CDR3 DNA reads TGTGCCAGCAGTTTCAGTGGTGGAGGGATACTGAACACTGAAGCTTTCTTT. Translation: CASSFSGGGILNTEAFF.

Here the CDR3 reads CAPPGGTGSGANVLTF. CDR3 bases: TGTGCCCCCCCAGGAGGGACAGGGTCTGGGGCCAACGTCCTGACTTTC. The chain uses TRBV28 and TRBJ2-6; TRBD1 matches at 9 bases. Germline loops: CDR1 MDHEN, CDR2 SYDVKM. The CDR3 spans 16 residues. Unmatched junction bases numbered 9, after V lost 11 bases and J lost 1 base.

The genes are TRBV6-5 and TRBJ2-7, with TRBD2 identical over 8 bases. Germline V gene lookup returns CDR1 MNHEY and CDR2 SVGAGI. The CDR3 loop spans 15 amino acids. Losses at the gene ends were 4 bases for V and 4 bases for J; bases not matched to a gene: 9. This CDR3 is CASSSQAGGVYEQYF. In DNA, the CDR3 is TGTGCCAGCAGTTCCCAAGCCGGGGGGGTTTACGAGCAGTACTTC.

In its sample, this clonotype was seen many times. The chain uses TRBV5-1 and TRBJ2-7; TRBD1 agrees at 7 bases. The germline gives CDR1 SGHRS, CDR2 YFSETQ. The V segment lost 0 bases and the J segment 0 bases; nucleotides outside the gene matches: 6. The CDR3 extends over 16 amino acids. The CDR3 DNA sequence: TGCGCCAGCAGCTTGGCGTATACAGGGGCCTCCTACGAGCAGTACTTC. Translation gives CASSLAYTGASYEQYF.

V and J are TRBV6-1 and TRBJ1-2, with D perhaps matching TRBD1 (6 bases). Germline V gene data show CDR1 as MNHNS and CDR2 as SASEGT. V was cut by 10 bases and J by 2 bases, with 17 bases left in between. The CDR3 runs to 14 residues. As DNA, the CDR3 is TGTGCCACCGTTGATGGGAGGGGGAACTATGGCTACACCTTC. Amino acid sequence: CATVDGRGNYGYTF.

This clonotype was found many times. The gene calls are TRBV18 and TRBJ1-1; D might be TRBD1 (6 bases). The germline V gene encodes CDR1 KGHSH and CDR2 LQKENI. V was trimmed by 4 bases and J by 3 bases, leaving 9 bases between them. This CDR3 spans 13 amino acids. CDR3 coding DNA: TGTGCCAGCTCACGTTCAGGGGACACTGAAGCTTTCTTT. As protein: CASSRSGDTEAFF.

This clonotype was recorded a few times. The V call is TRBV19, the J call TRBJ2-7; D gene uncertain. CDR3 length: 14 residues. Trimming stripped 3 bases from V and 5 bases from J, with 14 bases between. Germline V gene lookup returns CDR1 LNHDA and CDR2 SQIVND (reference sequence). The CDR3 loop reads CASSMRQYVDEQYF. CDR3 nucleotide sequence: TGTGCCAGTAGTATGCGGCAGTACGTCGACGAGCAGTACTTC. The full variable domain, in which reference TRBV19 and TRBJ2-7 provide the parts outside the CDR3, is DGGITQSPKYLFRKEGQNVTLSCEQNLNHDAMYWYRQDPGQGLRLIYYSQIVNDFQKGDIAEGYSVSREKKESFPLTVTSAQKNPTAFYLCASSMRQYVDEQYFGPGTRLTVT.

In this sample, this clonotype turned up many times. V and J are TRBV2 and TRBJ2-3, with TRBD2 identical over 8 bases. The CDR3 contains 15 residues. Germline assignment: CDR1 SNHLY and CDR2 FYNNEI. V dropped 6 bases and J dropped 5; count of bases not matched to a gene: 10. CDR3: CASRSRSGGGDTQYF. DNA of the CDR3: TGTGCCAGCAGATCCCGGAGCGGGGGAGGAGATACGCAGTATTTT.

The chain recombines TRBV20-1 with TRBJ1-5; D gene ambiguous. CDR3 length: 13 amino acids. Germline CDR1 and CDR2: DFQATT and SNEGSKA (reference sequence). Trimming cost V 5 bases and J 0 bases, with 8 bases left between them. The CDR3 DNA follows: TGCAGTGCTCGGGGTTATAGCAATCAGCCCCAGCATTTT. It yields the protein CSARGYSNQPQHF.

In its sample, this clonotype was seen many times. The chain recombines TRBV20-1 with TRBJ2-5, with D maybe TRBD1 (5 bases). Trimming removed 6 bases at V and 1 base at J, with 21 bases between. Per germline, CDR1 DFQATT and CDR2 SNEGSKA (reference sequence). The CDR3 runs 16 residues. CDR3 in amino acids: CSAPSHQGSSQETQYF. The CDR3 region has the DNA TGCAGTGCCCCGTCCCACCAGGGCAGCTCCCAAGAGACCCAGTACTTC.

At least ten counts were recorded for this clonotype. J is TRBJ1-2 and V is TRBV19, with unresolved D. In germline, CDR1 is LNHDA, CDR2 SQIVND (reference sequence). The CDR3 loop spans 13 amino acids. Trimming pared 7 bases from V and 0 bases from J, leaving 9 bases between. The CDR3 sequence: CASNDGSNYGYTF. CDR3 nucleotide sequence: TGTGCCAGTAATGACGGATCTAACTATGGCTACACCTTC. Full variable domain (remainder filled in from reference TRBV19 and TRBJ1-2): DGGITQSPKYLFRKEGQNVTLSCEQNLNHDAMYWYRQDPGQGLRLIYYSQIVNDFQKGDIAEGYSVSREKKESFPLTVTSAQKNPTAFYLCASNDGSNYGYTFGSGTRLTVV.

In its sample, this clonotype was seen many times. The chain has TRBV12-3 or TRBV12-4 and TRBJ2-2; D is perhaps TRBD1 (6 bases). The CDR3 is 16 residues long. V dropped 6 bases and J dropped 2 bases, with 16 bases sitting between them. The CDR3 nucleotides read TGTGCCAGCAGCCCGTCGGTTGGGACAAACACCGGGGAGCTGTTTTTT. Residues: CASSPSVGTNTGELFF.

In its sample, this clonotype was seen a few times. The chain joins TRBV7-9 to TRBJ2-7, with 7 bases matching TRBD2. V dropped 0 bases and J dropped 4; count of bases not matched to a gene: 6. CDR1 and CDR2 from the germline V gene are SEHNR and FQNEAQ (reference sequence). This CDR3 comprises 15 residues. CDR3 protein: CASSLAGRESYEQYF. The CDR3 coding sequence is TGTGCCAGCAGCTTAGCGGGGCGGGAGAGTTACGAGCAGTACTTC.

In its sample, this clonotype was seen a few times. It may be a read error: a sequence one base away is much more abundant. J is TRBJ1-5 and V is TRBV7-3; D uncertain. This CDR3 comprises 13 residues. Germline loops: CDR1 SGHTA, CDR2 FQGTGA. This CDR3 reads CASSDKGNHPQHF. CDR3 nucleotide sequence: TGTGCCAGCAGTGACAAGGGAAATCATCCCCAGCATTTT.

This clonotype has at least ten counts. J is TRBJ2-7 and V is TRBV29-1, with 8 bases fitting TRBD1. The CDR3 is made up of 12 amino acids. Unmatched junction bases numbered 1, after V lost 1 base and J lost 5 bases. Germline assignment: CDR1 SQVTM and CDR2 ANQGSEA. The DNA of the CDR3 is TGCAGCGTTGAAGCGGACAGGGACGAGCAGTACTTC. Encoded protein: CSVEADRDEQYF.

This chain connects TRBV6-5 to TRBJ2-5, with D uncertain. This CDR3 is 13 amino acids long. Germline V gene data show CDR1 as MNHEY and CDR2 as SVGAGI. V dropped 11 bases and J dropped 5 bases, with 18 bases sitting between them. The CDR3 DNA reads as TGTGCCGGAGCCCGGACGAGGATGGAGACCCAGTACTTC. As protein: CAGARTRMETQYF.

V is TRBV13 and J is TRBJ1-2; 10 nucleotides match TRBD1. V gave up 5 bases and J gave up 8 bases; unmatched junction bases: 8. Germline lookup yields CDR1 PRHDT and CDR2 FYEKMQ (reference sequence). The CDR3 covers 14 residues. For the CDR3, the DNA is TGTGCCAGCAGCGCCTCCGGGACAGGGGAAGGCTACACCTTC. Protein sequence: CASSASGTGEGYTF.

This clonotype was counted many times. The V and J genes are TRBV12-3 or TRBV12-4 and TRBJ1-1, with unresolved D. The CDR3 is 13 residues long. Trimming removed 5 bases from V and 5 bases from J, with 12 bases in between. CDR3 in amino acids: CASSPAEGTEAFF. As DNA, the CDR3 is TGTGCCAGCAGTCCCGCAGAGGGAACTGAAGCTTTCTTT.

Comment on this clonotype: A much larger clone differs by one base, so this may be a read error. The rearrangement uses TRBV7-9 and TRBJ1-5; D remains unclear. Germline CDR1 and CDR2: SEHNR and FQNEAQ (reference sequence). This CDR3 comprises 13 residues. CDR3 protein: CGSSLLLGQPQHF. CDR3 nucleotide sequence: TGTGGCAGCAGCTTACTCTTGGGTCAGCCCCAGCATTTT.

This chain links TRBV19 with TRBJ2-5; maybe TRBD2 (6 bases). V dropped 3 bases and J dropped 2 bases, with 13 bases sitting between them. The CDR3 extends over 15 amino acids. Germline loops: CDR1 LNHDA, CDR2 SQIVND (reference sequence). The CDR3 sequence is CASSIGGMGQETQYF. CDR3 sequence (DNA): TGTGCCAGTAGTATTGGGGGGATGGGTCAAGAGACCCAGTACTTC.

This clonotype was detected a few times. This chain connects TRBV5-1 to TRBJ2-2, with D perhaps matching TRBD1 (5 bases). The germline V and J ends were trimmed by 5 bases and 5 bases, with 13 bases remaining between them. Germline CDR1 SGHRS, CDR2 YFSETQ. The CDR3 is 14 amino acids. CDR3 coding DNA: TGCGCCAGCAGGCAACTACAGGAAACCGGGGAGCTGTTTTTT. Amino acids: CASRQLQETGELFF.

The chain is built from TRBV20-1 and TRBJ1-1; 8 nucleotides line up with TRBD1. The trim removed 2 bases at V and 8 bases at J, leaving 10 bases unmatched. CDR3 length: 14 residues. Germline CDR1 DFQATT, CDR2 SNEGSKA (reference sequence). The CDR3 DNA is TGCAGTGCTAGACCTAGACAGGGGACCCTAGAAGCTTTCTTT. Its translation is CSARPRQGTLEAFF.

This clonotype occurred many times. This sequence joins TRBV6-5 and TRBJ2-7, with D tentatively TRBD2 (6 bases). The germline V and J ends were trimmed by 2 bases and 2 bases, with 13 bases remaining between them. CDR3 length: 15 amino acids. The germline V gene has CDR1 MNHEY and CDR2 SVGAGI. DNA for the CDR3: TGTGCCAGCAGTTACATGGGGGGATCAACCTACGAGCAGTACTTC. Translation gives CASSYMGGSTYEQYF.

This clonotype was counted ten times or more. This chain connects TRBV6-5 to TRBJ1-1; D possibly corresponds to TRBD1 (5 bases). Germline-derived CDR1 and CDR2 are MNHEY and SVGAGI. Trimming stripped 6 bases from V and 4 bases from J, with 9 bases between. This CDR3 has 12 residues. The CDR3 DNA reads as TGTGCCAGCAGCAGGGTTCGCACTGAAGCTTTCTTT. Its protein is CASSRVRTEAFF.